Presented here are 6 T cell receptor beta chains from one specimen sequenced in a study of sequential checkpoint blockade in melanoma. The protocol was immunoSEQ multiplex PCR, while the TCRdb copy is restricted to in-frame clones and leaves out a portion. This table has more than 15,000 clones, roughly 71% appearing once. Described treatment: randomized to nivolumab then ipilimumab (arm A) or the reverse (arm B). The specimen was CD8+ T cells sorted from blood (inferred from file names), collected from a patient given nivolumab and ipilimumab in sequence. These receptors all stem from a human donor with melanoma.

The chain uses TRBV4-3 and TRBJ2-7, with 9 positions matching TRBD1. The junction had 4 bases not matched to a gene; V was cut back by 4 bases and J by 3 bases. Germline V lookup: CDR1 LGHNA, CDR2 YSLEER. This CDR3 comprises 14 residues. In DNA, the CDR3 is TGCGCCAGCAGCCCGGGACAGGGAAACTACGAGCAGTACTTC. Translation gives CASSPGQGNYEQYF.

The genes are TRBV27 and TRBJ1-4, with 9 bases fitting TRBD1. CDR1 is MNHEY, CDR2 SMNVEV, per germline (reference sequence). The V segment lost 4 bases and the J segment 5 bases; nucleotides outside the gene matches: 11. The CDR3 runs to 17 residues. Here the CDR3 DNA reads TGTGCCAGCAGTTACTCCGCCGGGACAGGGACGAATGAAAAACTGTTTTTT. Protein sequence: CASSYSAGTGTNEKLFF. Complete variable domain (other parts from reference TRBV27 and TRBJ1-4): EAQVTQNPRYLITVTGKKLTVTCSQNMNHEYMSWYRQDPGLGLRQIYYSMNVEVTDKGDVPEGYKVSRKEKRNFPLILESPSPNQTSLYFCASSYSAGTGTNEKLFFGSGTQLSVL.

This chain links TRBV4-3 with TRBJ1-3; the D gene is possibly TRBD1 (5 bases). V lost 4 bases and J lost 0, with 13 bases in between. Germline assignment: CDR1 LGHNA and CDR2 YSLEER. The length of the CDR3 is 16 residues. The CDR3 nucleotides read TGCGCCAGCAGCCTTGACAGAGATTCCTCTGGAAACACCATATATTTT. It specifies CASSLDRDSSGNTIYF.

The chain joins TRBV5-6 to TRBJ2-6, with TRBD1 matching over 12 bases. The CDR3 is made up of 17 amino acids. CDR1 SGHDT and CDR2 YYEEEE come from the germline V gene. V trimming: 3 bases; J trimming: 11 bases; junction bases outside the gene matches: 12. This CDR3 reads CASSSINRDRGPHVLTF. The DNA for the CDR3 is TGTGCCAGCAGCTCTATAAACCGGGACAGGGGGCCCCACGTCCTGACTTTC. Variable domain in full (rest from reference TRBV5-6 and TRBJ2-6): DAGVTQSPTHLIKTRGQQVTLRCSPKSGHDTVSWYQQALGQGPQFIFQYYEEEERQRGNFPDRFSGHQFPNYSSELNVNALLLGDSALYLCASSSINRDRGPHVLTFGAGSRLTVL.

V usage is TRBV5-6 and J usage is TRBJ1-1; no reliable D call. V was trimmed by 1 base and J by 4 bases, leaving 5 bases between them. There are 12 residues in the CDR3. The V gene's germline CDR1 is SGHDT and CDR2 YYEEEE. CDR3 bases: TGTGCCAGCAGCTTGCCCGGCACTGAAGCTTTCTTT. Residues: CASSLPGTEAFF.

J is TRBJ2-1 and V is TRBV7-3, with 8 bases that match TRBD2. Trimming removed 8 bases from V and 7 bases from J; junction bases left unmatched: 7. The CDR3 loop spans 13 amino acids. Germline V gene data show CDR1 as SGHTA and CDR2 as FQGTGA. The CDR3 nucleotides are TGTGCCAGCGGGGTAGCGGGGACGAATGAGCAGTTCTTC. Translated: CASGVAGTNEQFF.